These 6 T cell receptor beta chains came from one sample sequenced in a study of blood T cell repertoires in COVID-19. The data were produced by immunoSEQ multiplex PCR, yet TCRdb's version contains in-frame clones alone and is incomplete. The table has about 210,000 clones, around 88% seen once. Sequences were obtained from peripheral blood. These receptors came from a man younger than 35 with active or convalescent COVID-19.

The chain carries TRBV2 and TRBJ1-6, with TRBD1 matching 7 bases. The CDR3 spans 16 residues. V shed 5 bases and J 5 bases; nucleotides not matched to a gene: 9. Per germline, CDR1 SNHLY and CDR2 FYNNEI. The CDR3 protein is CASSNRDSRNNSPLHF. Written as DNA, the CDR3 is TGTGCCAGCAGTAATCGGGACAGCAGAAATAATTCACCCCTCCACTTT.

The chain employs TRBV7-9 and TRBJ2-7; D ambiguous. The CDR3 consists of 17 residues. Germline lookup yields CDR1 SEHNR and CDR2 FQNEAQ (reference sequence). Trimming removed 2 bases at V and 2 bases at J, with 19 bases between. CDR3 sequence: CASSLYLVGRITYEQYF. DNA for the CDR3: TGTGCCAGCAGCTTATACTTAGTCGGCAGGATAACCTACGAGCAGTACTTC.

The chain links TRBV7-9 to TRBJ2-7; the D gene is possibly TRBD1 (5 bases). The CDR3 is 12 residues long. The germline V and J ends were trimmed by 5 bases and 2 bases, with 7 bases remaining between them. Germline V gives CDR1 SEHNR, CDR2 FQNEAQ (reference sequence). This CDR3 is CASSTGAYEQYF. The CDR3 region has the DNA TGTGCCAGCAGCACAGGTGCCTACGAGCAGTACTTC.

V usage is TRBV4-1 and J usage is TRBJ2-5, with D maybe TRBD1 (6 bases). This CDR3 is 18 amino acids long. Germline assignment: CDR1 MGHRA and CDR2 YSYEKL. Trimming left V 0 bases short and J 1 base short, with 18 bases between. The CDR3 sequence is CASSQDISRQAIQETQYF. In DNA form, the CDR3 reads TGCGCCAGCAGCCAAGATATATCTCGACAGGCCATCCAAGAGACCCAGTACTTC.

The chain uses TRBV28 and TRBJ1-2; 7 nucleotides line up with TRBD1. CDR1 and CDR2 (germline): MDHEN, SYDVKM. CDR3 size: 16 residues. The trim removed 1 base at V and 4 bases at J, leaving 9 bases unmatched. CDR3 in amino acids: CASSLFPGGFSYGYTF. Written as DNA, the CDR3 is TGTGCCAGCAGTTTATTTCCAGGGGGGTTCTCCTATGGCTACACCTTC.

This chain connects TRBV6-4 to TRBJ2-2; tentatively, D is TRBD2 (7 bases). Germline CDR1 is MRHNA and CDR2 is SNTAGT. Trimming removed 6 bases from V and 2 bases from J, with 19 bases in between. This CDR3 has 17 amino acids. The CDR3 sequence: CASSLHEGGLNTGELFF. DNA of the CDR3: TGTGCCAGCAGCCTACATGAGGGGGGACTAAACACCGGGGAGCTGTTTTTT.